The 24 T cell receptor beta chains below were found in one sample sequenced in a study of cytomegalovirus exposure and HLA in healthy donors. The PCR employed 60 Vbeta primers together with 13 Jbeta primers. Using immunoSEQ multiplex PCR, the repertoire was profiled, and TCRdb retains in-frame clones only, with some absent. This table has 140,000 to 150,000 clones, around 80% appearing once. The sample comprised PBMCs. These TCRs come from a man between 35 and 55 years old in good health and CMV-seronegative.

The gene calls are TRBV30 and TRBJ1-2; tentative D call: TRBD1 (6 bases). Between the trimmed V and J ends, which lost 5 bases and 8 bases, there was a span of 15 bases. CDR3 length: 12 residues. The germline CDR1 and CDR2 sequences are GTSNPN and SVGIG (reference sequence). CDR3 sequence: CAWEQGSRGYTF. As DNA, the CDR3 is TGTGCCTGGGAACAGGGCTCCAGGGGCTACACCTTC.

The gene calls are TRBV6-1 and TRBJ2-3; D possibly corresponds to TRBD1 (5 bases). This CDR3 has 14 residues. V was pared by 3 bases and J by 0 bases, with 7 bases between. Germline V gene data show CDR1 as MNHNS and CDR2 as SASEGT. For the CDR3, the DNA is TGTGCCAGCAGTGACCAGGGAAGCACAGATACGCAGTATTTT. Protein product: CASSDQGSTDTQYF.

The J gene is TRBJ2-7, the V gene TRBV27; 7 nucleotides align to TRBD1. In germline, CDR1 is MNHEY, CDR2 SMNVEV (reference sequence). This CDR3 region has 12 residues. V dropped 6 bases and J dropped 3; count of bases not matched to a gene: 2. CDR3 sequence reads: CASSDRVYEQYF. The CDR3 DNA reads TGTGCCAGCAGCGACAGGGTCTACGAGCAGTACTTC.

The V and J genes are TRBV6-5 and TRBJ1-5; 7 nucleotides align to TRBD1. Germline V gene lookup returns CDR1 MNHEY and CDR2 SVGAGI. This CDR3 has 15 residues. J was trimmed by 0 bases and V by 6 bases; bases with no gene match: 5. CDR3 DNA sequence: TGTGCCAGCAGGCTTACAGGGGATAGCAATCAGCCCCAGCATTTT. Amino acids: CASRLTGDSNQPQHF.

This chain joins TRBV5-1 and TRBJ2-7; 9 bases line up with TRBD1. From germline, CDR1 is SGHRS and CDR2 YFSETQ. V shed 4 bases, J shed 7 bases, and the junction held 6 bases outside the gene matches. This CDR3 comprises 13 residues. CDR3 sequence reads: CASSPRTGVEQYF. The CDR3 DNA follows: TGCGCCAGCAGCCCCCGGACAGGGGTAGAGCAGTACTTC.

V and J are TRBV6-5 and TRBJ2-2; 8 bases fit TRBD2. This CDR3 comprises 16 residues. Germline CDR1 MNHEY, CDR2 SVGAGI. V was pared by 3 bases and J by 6 bases, with 9 bases of the junction left unmatched. The CDR3, as DNA: TGTGCCAGCAGTTATAAACCCTCGGGGGGGCCCGGGGAGCTGTTTTTT. This translates into CASSYKPSGGPGELFF.

This clone occurred a few times. The chain is built from TRBV2 and TRBJ2-1; 9 bases align to TRBD1. The CDR3 has 15 residues. The junction had 4 bases not matched to a gene; V was cut back by 7 bases and J by 0 bases. Germline V CDR1 and CDR2: SNHLY, FYNNEI. The CDR3 bases are TGTGCCAGCACCCCGGACAGGGGCTCCTACAATGAGCAGTTCTTC. Amino acids: CASTPDRGSYNEQFF.

The chain is built from TRBV2 and TRBJ2-7, with TRBD2 matching over 11 bases. Germline loops: CDR1 SNHLY, CDR2 FYNNEI. The CDR3 sequence is 15 residues long. The V and J ends lost 5 bases and 4 bases, in that order; junction bases with no gene match: 7. CDR3 sequence: CASSLQGTSGYEQYF. CDR3 DNA: TGTGCCAGCAGTCTTCAGGGGACTAGCGGTTACGAGCAGTACTTC.

The rearrangement joins TRBV4-1 to TRBJ2-5; TRBD2 agrees at 10 bases. The DNA end is more similar to TRBJ2-7, so the J call may be wrong. This CDR3 is built from 16 residues. In germline, CDR1 is MGHRA, CDR2 YSYEKL. CDR3 coding DNA: TGCGCCAGCAGCCAAGGTAGCGGGGGGCCCCTCTACGAGCAGTACTTC. It yields the protein CASSQGSGGPLYEQYF.

The chain uses TRBV28 and TRBJ2-5, with a weak D call TRBD1 (6 bases). Germline CDR1 and CDR2: MDHEN and SYDVKM. The V end lost 3 bases, the J end lost 3 bases, and 11 bases lay between the germline ends. The CDR3 is 14 amino acids. Here the CDR3 DNA reads TGTGCCAGCAGTTTCGATCCAGGGGAAGAGACCCAGTACTTC. This encodes CASSFDPGEETQYF. The entire variable domain, with the rest obtained from reference TRBV28 and TRBJ2-5, is as follows: DVKVTQSSRYLVKRTGEKVFLECVQDMDHENMFWYRQDPGLGLRLIYFSYDVKMKEKGDIPEGYSVSREKKERFSLILESASTNQTSMYLCASSFDPGEETQYFGPGTRLLVL.

J is TRBJ1-2 and V is TRBV19; TRBD1 aligns across 7 bases. The ends lost 5 bases at V and 8 bases at J; junction bases unmatched: 20. Germline assignment: CDR1 LNHDA and CDR2 SQIVND (reference sequence). This CDR3 comprises 17 residues. In DNA, the CDR3 is TGTGCCAGTAGTCCGCGAACCGGGACAGTCCAAGGGCGCGGCTACACCTTC. This sequence encodes CASSPRTGTVQGRGYTF.

V usage is TRBV15 and J usage is TRBJ2-1; 8 nucleotides align to TRBD1. Germline V gives CDR1 LNHNV, CDR2 YYDKDF (reference sequence). Germline trimming cut 0 bases from V and 4 bases from J; bases unmatched to any gene: 8. CDR3 size: 17 residues. CDR3 region: CATSRDYLDRAYNEQFF. The CDR3 DNA sequence: TGTGCCACCAGCAGAGATTATTTGGACAGGGCATACAATGAGCAGTTCTTC.

This clone was recorded a few times. The V gene is TRBV25-1, the J gene TRBJ2-1, with no clear D. Germline V lookup: CDR1 MGHDK, CDR2 SYGVNS. Between the trimmed V and J ends, which lost 5 bases and 5 bases, there was a span of 16 bases. The CDR3 runs to 15 residues. The CDR3 bases are TGTGCCAGCAGTTCGGTTTCGGAGAGACACAATGAGCAGTTCTTC. Its protein is CASSSVSERHNEQFF.

J is TRBJ2-5 and V is TRBV19; 8 positions agree with TRBD2. The CDR3 covers 13 residues. Trimming cost V 6 bases and J 4 bases; bases outside gene matches: 4. Germline V CDR1 and CDR2: LNHDA, SQIVND (reference sequence). This CDR3 is CASSGGEGETQYF. CDR3 in DNA: TGTGCCAGTAGCGGGGGGGAAGGAGAGACCCAGTACTTC.

This chain connects TRBV7-9 to TRBJ2-7; tentative D call: TRBD1 (6 bases). The length of the CDR3 is 13 residues. Germline V lookup: CDR1 SEHNR, CDR2 FQNEAQ (reference sequence). Trimming cost V 5 bases and J 3 bases, with 11 bases left between them. The CDR3 nucleotides read TGTGCCAGCAGCATTACAGGGCACTACGAGCAGTACTTC. It is translated as CASSITGHYEQYF.

V usage is TRBV5-8 and J usage is TRBJ2-7; 13 bases agree with TRBD2. CDR1 is SGHTS, CDR2 YDEGEE, per germline. This CDR3 contains 18 residues. V dropped 0 bases and J dropped 4; count of bases not matched to a gene: 10. The CDR3 DNA reads TGTGCCAGCAGCTTGGGGGCCTCAGGACTAGCGGGAGTTTACGAGCAGTACTTC. Translated: CASSLGASGLAGVYEQYF.

The chain is built from TRBV7-8 and TRBJ1-5; TRBD1 matches 9 bases. The V and J ends lost 1 base and 5 bases, in that order; junction bases with no gene match: 6. This CDR3 region has 16 residues. Germline lookup yields CDR1 SGHVS and CDR2 FQNEAQ. The chain's CDR3 is CASSLDGQGWDQPQHF. Written as DNA, the CDR3 is TGTGCCAGCAGCTTAGACGGACAGGGGTGGGATCAGCCCCAGCATTTT.

The chain links TRBV6-5 to TRBJ2-2, with TRBD1 matching 7 bases. Germline CDR1 reads MNHEY; CDR2 reads SVGAGI. V lost 2 bases to trimming and J lost 5 bases; unmatched junction nucleotides: 2. This CDR3 comprises 14 residues. The CDR3 loop is CASSYRQGTGELFF. The CDR3 nucleotides are TGTGCCAGCAGTTACCGACAGGGTACCGGGGAGCTGTTTTTT.

This chain uses TRBV4-2 with TRBJ1-1, with D maybe TRBD1 (6 bases). The CDR3 covers 15 residues. Per germline, CDR1 LGHNA and CDR2 YNFKEQ. Trimming pared 0 bases from V and 0 bases from J, leaving 8 bases between. The CDR3, as DNA: TGTGCCAGCAGCCAAGAGGCAGGGGTGAACACTGAAGCTTTCTTT. Translated, it gives CASSQEAGVNTEAFF.

The V and J genes are TRBV5-1 and TRBJ1-6; D is possibly TRBD1 (5 bases). Trimming took off 4 bases at V and 7 bases at J, with 15 bases between the two ends. The CDR3 length is 15 residues. Germline lookup yields CDR1 SGHRS and CDR2 YFSETQ. CDR3 sequence reads: CASSRPDITNSPLHF. CDR3 bases: TGCGCCAGCAGCCGCCCGGACATTACCAATTCACCCCTCCACTTT.

The chain joins TRBV2 to TRBJ2-5; 9 nucleotides match TRBD1. V lost 6 bases to trimming and J lost 4 bases; unmatched junction nucleotides: 6. The CDR3 contains 14 residues. The germline CDR1 and CDR2 sequences are SNHLY and FYNNEI. CDR3 DNA: TGTGCCAGCAGATTCGACAGGGGGGCAGAGACCCAGTACTTC. It yields the protein CASRFDRGAETQYF.

The chain joins TRBV11-2 to TRBJ2-7, with TRBD2 matching 9 bases. Germline V gene lookup returns CDR1 SGHAT and CDR2 FQNNGV. The CDR3 extends over 14 amino acids. The V gene end was trimmed by 0 bases and the J gene end by 6 bases; junction bases not matched to a gene: 3. The DNA for the CDR3 is TGTGCCAGCAGCTTAGAGCGGGAGGGATCCGAGCAGTACTTC. Protein sequence: CASSLEREGSEQYF.

The V and J genes are TRBV4-2 and TRBJ2-7; no clear D gene. V was cut by 1 base and J by 0 bases, with 13 bases left in between. In germline, CDR1 is LGHNA, CDR2 YNFKEQ. The CDR3 extends over 16 amino acids. The CDR3 is CASSQALGKYSYEQYF. The CDR3 DNA reads as TGTGCCAGCAGCCAAGCGCTCGGTAAATACTCCTACGAGCAGTACTTC.

The J gene is TRBJ2-6, the V gene TRBV4-2, with TRBD1 matching over 12 bases. This CDR3 is 20 amino acids long. Germline loops: CDR1 LGHNA, CDR2 YNFKEQ. J lost 3 bases, V lost 5 bases, and 14 bases had no gene match. This CDR3 is CASSATRDRGLLGGANVLTF. CDR3 in DNA: TGTGCCAGCAGCGCCACTCGGGACAGGGGGCTTTTGGGTGGGGCCAACGTCCTGACTTTC.